This T cell receptor (beta chain) was found in a study of shared clonotypes between healthy human individuals. Overall study context: CD4 naive and CD4 memory each took three plates per donor, while CD8 naive took two and CD8 memory one.

The CDR3 length is 14 residues. Trimming shortened V by 6 bases and J by 3 bases, and 14 bases separated the two germline ends. Germline V gene sequence: CDR1 LGHNT, CDR2 FRNRAP. Profiling relied on immunoSEQ multiplex PCR, and the TCRdb table lists in-frame clones only, not all of them. The sample includes about 820,000 clones, about 92% of them seen just once. Terminally differentiated effector memory CD45RA+ cells were excluded from the naive CD8 cells, which were CD45RO-negative and positively selected for CCR7. Every one of the donors was a Caucasian adult that lived in Nashville, Tennessee. The study, taken as a whole, reports: Memory subsets had estimated richness that was generally smaller than that of naive subsets.

In the case of this clone: The antigen remains undetermined.

The gene calls are TRBV12-5 and TRBJ2-5; no definite D call. Sequencing was performed on naive CD8+ T cells sorted from blood. This receptor was obtained from a man in his thirties or forties in good health. The CDR3 region has the DNA TGTGCTAGTGGCCCAACGGCCTCTAAAGAGACCCAGTACTTC. Amino acids: CASGPTASKETQYF.